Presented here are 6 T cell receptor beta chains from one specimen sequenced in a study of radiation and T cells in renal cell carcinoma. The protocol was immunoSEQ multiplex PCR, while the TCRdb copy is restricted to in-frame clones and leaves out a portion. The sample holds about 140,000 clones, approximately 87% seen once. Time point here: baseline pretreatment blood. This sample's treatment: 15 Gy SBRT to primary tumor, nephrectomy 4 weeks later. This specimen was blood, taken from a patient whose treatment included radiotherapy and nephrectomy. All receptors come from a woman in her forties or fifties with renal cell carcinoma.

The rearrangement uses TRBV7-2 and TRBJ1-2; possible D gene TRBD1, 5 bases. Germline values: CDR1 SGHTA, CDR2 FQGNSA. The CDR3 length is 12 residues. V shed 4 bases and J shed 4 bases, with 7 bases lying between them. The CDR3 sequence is CASSSGGYGYTF. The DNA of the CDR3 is TGTGCCAGCAGCTCCGGGGGCTATGGCTACACCTTC.

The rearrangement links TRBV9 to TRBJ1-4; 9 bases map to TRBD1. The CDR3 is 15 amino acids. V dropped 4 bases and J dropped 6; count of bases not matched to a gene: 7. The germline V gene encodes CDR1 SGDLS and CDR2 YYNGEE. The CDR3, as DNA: TGTGCCAGCAGCCCGGGTTGGACAGGGGATGAAAAACTGTTTTTT. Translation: CASSPGWTGDEKLFF.

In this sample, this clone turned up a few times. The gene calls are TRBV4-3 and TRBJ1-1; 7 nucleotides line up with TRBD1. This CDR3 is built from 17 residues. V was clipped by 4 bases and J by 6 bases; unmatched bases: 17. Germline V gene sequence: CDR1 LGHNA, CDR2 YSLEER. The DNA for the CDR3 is TGCGCCAGCAGCCGAATTTTCGGGGACAGTCCCTCTCCTGAAGCTTTCTTT. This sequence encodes CASSRIFGDSPSPEAFF.

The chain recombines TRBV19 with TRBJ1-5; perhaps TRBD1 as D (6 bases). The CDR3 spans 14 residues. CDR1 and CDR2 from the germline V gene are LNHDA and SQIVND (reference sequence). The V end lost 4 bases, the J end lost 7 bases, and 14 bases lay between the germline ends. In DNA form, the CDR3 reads TGTGCCAGTAGTACGAGGGGGGGAACCCAGCCCCAGCATTTT. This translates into CASSTRGGTQPQHF.

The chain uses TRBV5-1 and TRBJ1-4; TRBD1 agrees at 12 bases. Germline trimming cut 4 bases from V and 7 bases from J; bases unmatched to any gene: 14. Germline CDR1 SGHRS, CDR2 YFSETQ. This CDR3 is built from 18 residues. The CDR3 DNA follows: TGCGCCAGCAGCCCGGGACAGGGGGCTATGATGAGGGGTGAAAAACTGTTTTTT. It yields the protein CASSPGQGAMMRGEKLFF.

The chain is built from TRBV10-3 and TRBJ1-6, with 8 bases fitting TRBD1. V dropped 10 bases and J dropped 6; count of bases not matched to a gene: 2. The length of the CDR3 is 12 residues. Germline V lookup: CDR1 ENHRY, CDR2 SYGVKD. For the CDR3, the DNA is TGTGCCACCGGACAGGGTAATTCACCCCTCCACTTT. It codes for CATGQGNSPLHF.